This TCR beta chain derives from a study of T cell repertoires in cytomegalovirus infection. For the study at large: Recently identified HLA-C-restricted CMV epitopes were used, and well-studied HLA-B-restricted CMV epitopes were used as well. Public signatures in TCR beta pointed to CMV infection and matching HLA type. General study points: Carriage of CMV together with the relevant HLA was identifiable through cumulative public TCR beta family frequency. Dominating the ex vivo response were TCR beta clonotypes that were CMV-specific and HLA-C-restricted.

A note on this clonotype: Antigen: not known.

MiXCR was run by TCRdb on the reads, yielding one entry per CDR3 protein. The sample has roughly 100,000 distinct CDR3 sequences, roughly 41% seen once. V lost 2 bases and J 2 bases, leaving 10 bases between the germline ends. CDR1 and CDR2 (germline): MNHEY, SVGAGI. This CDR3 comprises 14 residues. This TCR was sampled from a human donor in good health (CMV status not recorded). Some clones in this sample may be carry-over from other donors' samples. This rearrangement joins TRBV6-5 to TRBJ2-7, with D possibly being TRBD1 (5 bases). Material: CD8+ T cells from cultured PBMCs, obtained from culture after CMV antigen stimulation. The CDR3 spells CASSYADNPYEQYF. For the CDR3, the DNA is TGTGCCAGCAGTTACGCGGACAATCCCTACGAGCAGTACTTC.